The rows below give T cell receptor beta chains drawn from one sample of a study of T cells in Graves' hyperthyroidism and ophthalmopathy. MiXCR, run by TCRdb on the multiplex PCR reads, gives a single entry per CDR3 protein. The data contain a few hundred thousand distinct CDR3 sequences, approximately 15% of them singletons. Sample: blood. The receptor set was obtained from a woman aged 30 to 39 with Graves' hyperthyroidism. Each CDR3 is given with its conserved first and last residue. D genes are given only for firm matches. Not all rows give a size; the values are once, few, many and, for expanded clones, a class.

j_gene,d_gene,v_gene,abundance,CDR3nt,CDR3aa
TRBJ2-7,TRBD2,TRBV6-1,-,TGTGCCAGCAAAGAGGGACTAGCGGGAATCGAGCAGTACTTC,CASKEGLAGIEQYF
TRBJ2-3,-,TRBV3-1,-,TGTGCCAGCAGCCCTTCTCCGGGCACAGATACGCAGTATTTT,CASSPSPGTDTQYF
TRBJ2-3,TRBD2,TRBV9,-,TGTGCCAGCAGCGCTAGCGGGAGAGCGTCAACTAGCACAGATACGCAGTATTTT,CASSASGRASTSTDTQYF
TRBJ2-3,TRBD2,TRBV2,-,TGTGCCAGCAAGGCGCGGTCGGGGGGACTAGCGGGGCCAGATACGCAGTATTTT,CASKARSGGLAGPDTQYF
TRBJ2-7,TRBD2,TRBV5-1,-,TGCGCCAGCAGCGCTAGACTAGCGGGAGATTACGAGCAGTACTTC,CASSARLAGDYEQYF
TRBJ2-5,-,TRBV3-1,many,TGTGCCAGCAGCCGTTCGGATGGGGAGACCCAGTACTTC,CASSRSDGETQYF
TRBJ2-1,-,TRBV27,-,TGTGCCAGCAGCCTAACCCGGGTCCGGGACCCTAATGAGCAGTTCTTC,CASSLTRVRDPNEQFF
TRBJ2-5,TRBD1,TRBV6-1,-,TGTGCCAGCAAGCAGGGGGCAGATGAGACCCAGTACTTC,CASKQGADETQYF
TRBJ2-6,-,TRBV4-1,-,TGCGCCAGCAGCCAAAGACAGTACCTCGGCTCTGGGGCCAACGTCCTGACTTTC,CASSQRQYLGSGANVLTF
TRBJ2-3,-,TRBV7-8,many,TGTGCCAGCAGCTTAGGGGGTGGGAACACAGATACGCAGTATTTT,CASSLGGGNTDTQYF
TRBJ2-7,-,TRBV3-1,many,TGTGCCAGCAGCCAAGTCTACGAGCAGTACTTC,CASSQVYEQYF
TRBJ2-1,-,TRBV7-3,-,TGTGCCAGCAGCTTAAGGCGAGCGGCGTCCTACAATGAGCAGTTCTTC,CASSLRRAASYNEQFF
TRBJ2-1,TRBD2,TRBV10-3,-,TGTGCCATCAGTGCGGGACTAGCGGCTGGGGGCGAGCAGTTCTTC,CAISAGLAAGGEQFF
TRBJ1-2,-,TRBV2,many,TGTGCCAGCAGTGATACAGGGACGTATGGCTACACCTTC,CASSDTGTYGYTF
TRBJ2-1,TRBD2,TRBV5-4,-,TGTGCCAGCAGCTTGGAGACTAGCGGTAATGAGCAGTTCTTC,CASSLETSGNEQFF
TRBJ2-1,-,TRBV3-1,many,TGTGCCAGCAGCCAGGCCTCAGTTAGGAATGAGCAGTTCTTC,CASSQASVRNEQFF
TRBJ1-4,TRBD1,TRBV5-6,many,TGTGCCAGCAGCCGGGACAGGTGGAACCTCGAGGAAGAAAAACTGTTTTTT,CASSRDRWNLEEEKLFF
TRBJ2-3,TRBD2,TRBV24-1,-,TGTGCCACCAGTGACCCTAGCGGGAGGGCCTTAGATACGCAGTATTTT,CATSDPSGRALDTQYF
TRBJ2-7,TRBD2,TRBV7-2,-,TGTGCCAGCAGCCTCCAGCGGGGGGCCTACGAGCAGTACTTC,CASSLQRGAYEQYF
TRBJ2-3,TRBD2,TRBV6-1,many,TGTGCCAGCAGTGAAGAACTAGCGAACACAGATACGCAGTATTTT,CASSEELANTDTQYF
TRBJ1-2,-,TRBV6-1,-,TGTGCCAGCAGGAACAGGGAGCACTATGGCTACACCTTC,CASRNREHYGYTF
TRBJ2-3,TRBD2,TRBV11-2,-,TGTGCCAGCAGCTCACGACTAGCGGGAGGTAGAGATACGCAGTATTTT,CASSSRLAGGRDTQYF
TRBJ2-7,TRBD2,TRBV14,once,TGTGCCAGCAGCCAAGACTGGTCAGCGGGAGGGCTCGAGCAGTACTTC,CASSQDWSAGGLEQYF
TRBJ2-2,-,TRBV20-1,-,TGCAGTGCTAGGGGCGGTACAGACACCGGGGAGCTGTTTTTT,CSARGGTDTGELFF